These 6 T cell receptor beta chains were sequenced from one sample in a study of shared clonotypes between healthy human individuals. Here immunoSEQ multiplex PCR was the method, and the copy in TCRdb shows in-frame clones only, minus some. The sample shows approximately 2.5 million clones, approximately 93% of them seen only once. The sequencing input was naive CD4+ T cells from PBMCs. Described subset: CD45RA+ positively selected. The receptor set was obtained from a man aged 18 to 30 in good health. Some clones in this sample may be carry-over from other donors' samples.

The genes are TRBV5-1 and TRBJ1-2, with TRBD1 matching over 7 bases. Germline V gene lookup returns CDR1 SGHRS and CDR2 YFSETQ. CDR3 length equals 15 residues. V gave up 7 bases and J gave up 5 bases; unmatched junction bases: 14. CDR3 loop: CASPKGGGVGYGYTF. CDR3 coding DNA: TGCGCCAGCCCAAAAGGAGGGGGCGTAGGATATGGCTACACCTTC.

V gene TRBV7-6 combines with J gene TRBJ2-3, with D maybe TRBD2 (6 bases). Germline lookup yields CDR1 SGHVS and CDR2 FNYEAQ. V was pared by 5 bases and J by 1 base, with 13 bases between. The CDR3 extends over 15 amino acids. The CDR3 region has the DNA TGTGCCAGCAGCCCACACGGGGAGGGCACAGATACGCAGTATTTT. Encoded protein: CASSPHGEGTDTQYF.

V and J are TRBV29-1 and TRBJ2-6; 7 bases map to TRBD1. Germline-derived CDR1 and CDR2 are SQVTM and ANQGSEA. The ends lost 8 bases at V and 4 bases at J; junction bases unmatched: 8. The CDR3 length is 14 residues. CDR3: CSTHRGRGANVLTF. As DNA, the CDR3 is TGCAGCACCCACAGGGGTCGAGGGGCCAACGTCCTGACTTTC.

DNA of the CDR3: TGTGCCAGCAGCTCCGGACTAGCGGGACAAGAGACCCAGTACTTC. Its protein product is CASSSGLAGQETQYF. The chain links TRBV7-2 to TRBJ2-5; 12 bases fit TRBD2. V lost 4 bases, J lost 2 bases, and 2 bases stayed unmatched. Germline CDR1 is SGHTA and CDR2 is FQGNSA. The CDR3 consists of 15 residues.

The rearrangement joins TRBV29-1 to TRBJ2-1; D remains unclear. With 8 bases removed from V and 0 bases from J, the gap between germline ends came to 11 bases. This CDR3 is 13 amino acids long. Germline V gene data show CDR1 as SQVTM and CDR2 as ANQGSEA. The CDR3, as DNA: TGCAGCTCCCGCTCTAGCTCCTACAATGAGCAGTTCTTC. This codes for CSSRSSSYNEQFF.

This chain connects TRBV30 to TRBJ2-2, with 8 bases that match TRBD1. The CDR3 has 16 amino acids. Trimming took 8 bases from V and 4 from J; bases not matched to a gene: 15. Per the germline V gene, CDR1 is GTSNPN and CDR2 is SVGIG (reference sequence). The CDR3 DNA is TGTGCCCCCGCCCCGGCGCGGACAGGGCCCACCGGGGAGCTGTTTTTT. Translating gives CAPAPARTGPTGELFF. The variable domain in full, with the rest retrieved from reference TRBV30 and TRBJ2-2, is SQTIHQWPATLVQPVGSPLSLECTVEGTSNPNLYWYRQAAGRGLQLLFYSVGIGQISSEVPQNLSASRPQDRQFILSSKKLLLSDSGFYLCAPAPARTGPTGELFFGEGSRLTVL.